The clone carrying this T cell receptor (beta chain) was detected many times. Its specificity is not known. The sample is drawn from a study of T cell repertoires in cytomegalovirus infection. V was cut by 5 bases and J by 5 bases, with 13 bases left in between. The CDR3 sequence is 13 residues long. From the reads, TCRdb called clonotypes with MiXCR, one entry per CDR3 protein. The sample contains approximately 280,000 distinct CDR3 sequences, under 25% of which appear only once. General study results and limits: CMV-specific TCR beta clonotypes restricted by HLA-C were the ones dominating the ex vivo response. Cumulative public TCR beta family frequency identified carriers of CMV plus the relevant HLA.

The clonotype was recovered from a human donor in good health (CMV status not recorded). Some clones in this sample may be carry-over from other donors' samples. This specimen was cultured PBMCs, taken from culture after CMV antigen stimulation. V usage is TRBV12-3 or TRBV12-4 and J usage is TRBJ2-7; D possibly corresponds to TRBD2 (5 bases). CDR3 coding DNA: TGTGCCAGCAGTCCCCCCGGGGTCCACGAGCAGTACTTC. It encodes CASSPPGVHEQYF.